This T cell receptor beta chain was obtained from a study of tumor-infiltrating lymphocytes in primary liver carcinoma (dated by TCRdb to about 2017). Regarding the research as a whole: Surgical resection was performed in China between 2015 and 2016 on a handful of patients with histopathologically diagnosed primary liver carcinoma. Hepatocellular carcinoma (four) or combined HCC and intrahepatic cholangiocarcinoma (one) was present in the five patients, who were three men and two women aged 30 to 69 years. The tumors of the five patients were staged as T1-T3 N0M0, with maximum diameters ranging from roughly 4 to 10 cm. Each sample produced roughly 3.65 to 8 million productive TCRbeta reads, and read depth showed no significant difference between tissue types. TCRbeta repertoire sequencing, expression microarrays and whole-exome sequencing were combined in the study across five regions of each liver tumor, with adjacent normal tissue and blood also included. A total of roughly 35 specimens from 5 patients underwent TCRbeta repertoire sequencing, comprising 25 tumor regions, 5 adjacent noncancerous liver tissues and 5 peripheral blood samples. Repertoires from technical replicates were highly reproducible, with mean shared-clone rates about 0.9 and correlation coefficients above 0.95. The research as a whole found: Since the samples were bulk and unsorted, there was no way to compare CD4+ and CD8+ T cell repertoires. The top 250 clones accounted for a significantly greater share of the repertoire in tumors than in blood (p = 0.039). Only the TCR beta chain was sequenced, so true repertoire diversity is likely underestimated because unpaired alpha chains were not captured. Consistent with antigen-driven expansion, pairs of tumor regions showed higher repertoire overlap (mean roughly 36%) than either tumor-adjacent pairs (around 17%) or tumor-blood pairs (approximately 15%). Only a few patients were included in the study, and the authors note that the findings should be validated in a larger study.

A constant-region primer and ProtoScript II reverse transcriptase were used to reverse-transcribe TCRbeta-specific cDNA from about 530 ng total RNA. Construction of the TCRbeta libraries relied on three nested rounds of multiplex PCR, following a slightly modified ARM-PCR procedure. Multiplex TRBV1-TRBV30 forward primers and a Cbeta reverse primer were used in the first two PCR rounds, each of which was run for approximately 11 cycles. Sample barcodes and Illumina adapters were attached in a final 25-cycle PCR using Deep VentR polymerase. Before sequencing, amplicons between 200 and 500 bp were purified from gel using a QIAquick gel extraction kit. An Illumina HiSeq 2500 was used to sequence the TCRbeta amplicons, generating 250-bp paired-end reads. Regarding the original processing steps: To recover full CDR3 sequences, reads were quality-trimmed using Trimmomatic v0.33 and paired reads were then merged using FLASH v1.2.11. MiGEC v1.2.1b assigned V, D and J germline segments to the rearranged TCRbeta sequences. VDJtools v1.0.0 computed clonotype statistics and Shannon-Wiener diversity indices. To cut down on sampling bias, every analysis after diversity analysis relied on just the 250 most abundant clonotypes from each sample. TCRdb handled the public reads itself, with Q25 trimming in fastp and clone calling in MiXCR, and kept productive beta chains. Entries that share a CDR3 protein sequence are merged under the most common genes and DNA. TCRdb assigned the V and J calls; the authors' analysis was not used. The sample table records approximately 300,000 distinct CDR3 sequences; 60% to 80% of these occur just once. The ten largest account for roughly 9% of the sample.

CDR3 length: 15 amino acids, cysteine to phenylalanine. Here the CDR3 DNA is all that survives: 45 bases in frame from base 1. CDR1 and CDR2 are drawn from the germline V gene (reference sequence): SGHNT, YYREEE. Blood RNA was extracted from unsorted whole blood with TRIzol reagent; germline DNA came from the DNeasy Blood & Tissue kit. Patients had chronic HBV infection and were treatment-naive at sampling. Around 3.9 milliliters of peripheral blood were collected into K2EDTA tubes before surgery. For this clonotype: The clone's antigen remains unknown. One end of the junction fails to match germline, which may point to a read error.

The sequenced sample was peripheral blood. The chain uses TRBV5-4 and TRBJ2-1; D gene: possibly TRBD1, on 6 matching bases. The TCR sequence derives from a man aged 35-49 years with primary liver carcinoma and hepatitis B virus infection. The base sequence is TGTTCCAGCAGCTTGGGGACACTATCCTACAATGAGCAGTTCTTC. Translated, it reads CSSSLGTLSYNEQFF.